The clone carrying this T cell receptor beta chain was seen only a few times. The data originate from a study of identical twins. The germline V gene has CDR1 KGHSH and CDR2 LQKENI. Trimming stripped 3 bases from V and 6 bases from J, with 15 bases between. This CDR3 has 14 amino acids. The authors used template switching to add a universal primer site and gave cDNA unique molecular identifiers. TCRdb re-called the 5' RACE reads through MiXCR, storing one row per CDR3 protein. The profile shows 350,000 to 450,000 distinct CDR3 sequences, less than 20% of them singletons. The genes are TRBV18 and TRBJ2-7; D uncertain. This TCR came from a middle-aged man in good health. The sample comprised naive T cells sorted from blood. CDR3 region: CASSPDGLNFEQYF. As DNA, the CDR3 is TGTGCCAGCTCACCGGACGGGCTAAACTTCGAGCAGTACTTC. Complete variable domain (other parts from reference TRBV18 and TRBJ2-7): NAGVMQNPRHLVRRRGQEARLRCSPMKGHSHVYWYRQLPEEGLKFMVYLQKENIIDESGMPKERFSAEFPKEGPSILRIQQVVRGDSAAYFCASSPDGLNFEQYFGPGTRLTVT.